Below, 8 T cell receptor beta chains from the same sample are listed, as sequenced in a study of regulatory T cells in long-lasting Graves disease. Building of the TCR beta libraries involved iRepertoire HTBI primers and Arm-PCR of CDR3 regions. Using its own MiXCR run on the multiplex PCR reads, TCRdb lists one record per CDR3 protein. The sample lists 350,000 to 500,000 distinct CDR3 sequences, roughly 15% occurring once. The time point denotes: newly diagnosed GD, antithyroid drugs for less than 3 months. Following extraction of RNA from PBMCs, that RNA was used to make the TCR library. The same data also went into a second study, on T cells in Graves' hyperthyroidism and ophthalmopathy.

Sequenced material: peripheral blood mononuclear cells (PBMCs), taken at new diagnosis, from a patient treated with antithyroid drugs. These receptors came from a woman aged 25 to 39 with Graves disease.

This clonotype was seen many times. J is TRBJ1-1 and V is TRBV5-1, with D possibly matching TRBD1 (6 bases). V was clipped by 1 base and J by 3 bases, with 19 bases between them. This CDR3 comprises 17 residues. Germline values: CDR1 SGHRS, CDR2 YFSETQ. The CDR3 DNA follows: TGCGCCAGCAGCTTGTTGGGACACGGCAGTGGGTACACTGAAGCTTTCTTT. As protein: CASSLLGHGSGYTEAFF.

This clonotype has just a few counts. The chain employs TRBV28 and TRBJ1-6; D uncertain. From germline, CDR1 is MDHEN and CDR2 SYDVKM. The CDR3 extends over 14 amino acids. The V end lost 4 bases, the J end lost 6 bases, and 10 bases lay between the germline ends. As DNA, the CDR3 is TGTGCCAGCAGTTCAGGACGGACTAATTCACCCCTCCACTTT. The encoded protein is CASSSGRTNSPLHF. Filled out from reference TRBV28 and TRBJ1-6, the complete variable domain reads DVKVTQSSRYLVKRTGEKVFLECVQDMDHENMFWYRQDPGLGLRLIYFSYDVKMKEKGDIPEGYSVSREKKERFSLILESASTNQTSMYLCASSSGRTNSPLHFGNGTRLTVT.

This clonotype was observed a few times. The chain is built from TRBV20-1 and TRBJ2-3; D uncertain. The V end lost 3 bases, the J end lost 0 bases, and 13 bases lay between the germline ends. This CDR3 contains 15 residues. Germline loops: CDR1 DFQATT, CDR2 SNEGSKA (reference sequence). The CDR3 DNA follows: TGCAGTGCTAGCACTCCCGAGATCAGCACAGATACGCAGTATTTT. As protein: CSASTPEISTDTQYF.

This clonotype was counted many times. The chain links TRBV27 to TRBJ1-2; a weak D match, TRBD1 (6 bases). This CDR3 spans 13 amino acids. Per germline, CDR1 MNHEY and CDR2 SMNVEV (reference sequence). Trimming removed 5 bases from V and 5 bases from J, with 12 bases in between. As DNA, the CDR3 is TGTGCCAGCAGTAATGACAGGTTTTATGGCTACACCTTC. Protein product: CASSNDRFYGYTF.

The chain has TRBV6-2 or TRBV6-3 and TRBJ2-1; 11 bases are a match to TRBD2. Germline CDR1 reads MNHEY; CDR2 reads SVGEGT. J lost 0 bases, V lost 6 bases, and 4 bases had no gene match. The CDR3 totals 16 residues. CDR3 bases: TGTGCCAGCAGGACCCTAGCGGGAGGCTCCTACAATGAGCAGTTCTTC. This encodes CASRTLAGGSYNEQFF.

This clonotype appeared many times. The genes are TRBV6-5 and TRBJ1-4, with TRBD1 as a possible D gene (5 bases). Germline V gene sequence: CDR1 MNHEY, CDR2 SVGAGI. Trimming cost V 2 bases and J 8 bases, with 12 bases left between them. The CDR3 runs to 14 residues. The CDR3 loop reads CASSYLGATEKLFF. The CDR3 DNA sequence: TGTGCCAGCAGTTACCTCGGGGCGACGGAAAAACTGTTTTTT.

The sample holds a few counts of this clonotype. V usage is TRBV20-1 and J usage is TRBJ2-3, with TRBD2 as a possible D gene (7 bases). The length of the CDR3 is 14 residues. CDR1 DFQATT and CDR2 SNEGSKA come from the germline V gene (reference sequence). Deletions cut 6 bases from V and 6 bases from J, with 19 bases between. This CDR3 is CSAQRGGRADTQYF. CDR3 nucleotides: TGCAGTGCCCAAAGGGGGGGGAGGGCGGATACGCAGTATTTT.

This clonotype occurred a few times. The chain employs TRBV5-6 and TRBJ2-2, with 11 bases matching TRBD2. CDR3 length equals 16 residues. The germline gives CDR1 SGHDT, CDR2 YYEEEE. The junction had 5 bases not matched to a gene; V was cut back by 0 bases and J by 7 bases. CDR3: CASSLVAGGPVGELFF. Written as DNA, the CDR3 is TGTGCCAGCAGCTTGGTAGCGGGAGGGCCCGTCGGGGAGCTGTTTTTT. Looking up the rest from reference TRBV5-6 and TRBJ2-2 gives the full variable domain: DAGVTQSPTHLIKTRGQQVTLRCSPKSGHDTVSWYQQALGQGPQFIFQYYEEEERQRGNFPDRFSGHQFPNYSSELNVNALLLGDSALYLCASSLVAGGPVGELFFGEGSRLTVL.